One sample yielded the 27 T cell receptor beta chains listed below, sequenced in a study of CD8 T cells in ankylosing spondylitis. Findings and caveats of the study: In ankylosing spondylitis blood, a motif of seven or eight highly homologous TCR beta variants appeared characteristic.

Using its own MiXCR run on the 5' RACE reads, TCRdb lists one record per CDR3 protein. The table records 700,000 to 850,000 distinct CDR3 sequences, 10% to 15% of them present only once. Their antigens are not known. Sequencing was done on a sample of blood, either unsorted or a sorted T cell fraction (not recorded which). The receptors shown here come from a male donor with ankylosing spondylitis.

The chain has TRBV5-1 and TRBJ1-1; 12 nucleotides agree with TRBD1. Germline CDR1 and CDR2: SGHRS and YFSETQ. The CDR3 totals 17 residues. J lost 5 bases, V lost 2 bases, and 10 bases had no gene match. The CDR3 region has the DNA TGCGCCAGCAGCTTATTGGGGACAGGGGGCGCTGGGACTGAAGCTTTCTTT. Translating it yields CASSLLGTGGAGTEAFF.

This clonotype has just a few counts. J is TRBJ1-1 and V is TRBV28; no clear D. The CDR3 is made up of 12 amino acids. V lost 6 bases and J lost 6, with 11 bases in between. The germline CDR1 and CDR2 sequences are MDHEN and SYDVKM. In DNA, the CDR3 is TGTGCCAGCAGACCCCCGGGATCTGAAGCTTTCTTT. As protein: CASRPPGSEAFF.

This clonotype was found once. The chain carries TRBV5-1 and TRBJ2-5, with 8 bases matching TRBD1. The CDR3 sequence is 15 residues long. V dropped 1 base and J dropped 5; count of bases not matched to a gene: 7. Germline CDR1 SGHRS, CDR2 YFSETQ. The DNA for the CDR3 is TGCGCCAGCAGCTTGTGGCAGGGGGCTAGCGAGACCCAGTACTTC. The encoded protein is CASSLWQGASETQYF.

A few counts support this clonotype. This chain uses TRBV18 with TRBJ1-1, with 8 bases that match TRBD1. Trimming at V came to 3 bases and at J to 3 bases, leaving 3 bases not matched to a gene. The CDR3 length is 14 residues. CDR1 KGHSH and CDR2 LQKENI come from the germline V gene. In nucleotides, the CDR3 is TGTGCCAGCTCACCGGACAGGGTTTACACTGAAGCTTTCTTT. It encodes CASSPDRVYTEAFF.

The rearrangement uses TRBV20-1 and TRBJ2-7; 9 nucleotides line up with TRBD2. Germline assignment: CDR1 DFQATT and CDR2 SNEGSKA (reference sequence). The CDR3 runs to 13 residues. Trimming removed 1 base from V and 4 bases from J; junction bases left unmatched: 2. The CDR3 nucleotides are TGCAGTGCTAGAGGACTAGCGGAGTACGAGCAGTACTTC. Amino acids: CSARGLAEYEQYF.

The rearrangement joins TRBV20-1 to TRBJ1-5; perhaps TRBD1 as D (6 bases). This CDR3 has 13 residues. Trimming took 5 bases from V and 3 from J, leaving 11 bases between them. CDR1 is DFQATT and CDR2 is SNEGSKA in the germline V gene (reference sequence). CDR3 loop: CSAGGRVNQPQHF. The DNA for the CDR3 is TGCAGTGCTGGGGGCAGGGTCAATCAGCCCCAGCATTTT.

This clonotype was detected only a few times. This chain links TRBV10-3 with TRBJ1-5, with a possible D match to TRBD1 (5 bases). The CDR3 is 15 residues long. Germline V gene data show CDR1 as ENHRY and CDR2 as SYGVKD. V lost 4 bases, J lost 5 bases, and 15 bases lay in between. The CDR3 protein is CAISVGREAHQPQHF. For the CDR3, the DNA is TGTGCCATCAGTGTGGGCAGGGAGGCCCATCAGCCCCAGCATTTT.

This clonotype was found many times. The chain couples TRBV5-1 to TRBJ2-1, with 10 bases identical to TRBD2. CDR1 SGHRS and CDR2 YFSETQ come from the germline V gene. The CDR3 covers 15 residues. V shed 2 bases, J shed 9 bases, and the junction held 8 bases outside the gene matches. Here the CDR3 DNA reads TGCGCCAGCAGCTTACCGAGCGGGAGGGTAGGTGAGCAGTTCTTC. Translated, it gives CASSLPSGRVGEQFF.

V is TRBV6-1 and J is TRBJ1-6, with D unresolved. V lost 7 bases and J 0 bases, leaving 13 bases between the germline ends. This CDR3 region has 16 residues. Germline-derived CDR1 and CDR2 are MNHNS and SASEGT. CDR3 nucleotide sequence: TGTGCCAGCAAAGTCCATGGGAGCTCCTATAATTCACCCCTCCACTTT. Protein: CASKVHGSSYNSPLHF.

The chain combines TRBV28 with TRBJ2-3; 12 nucleotides align to TRBD2. Germline CDR1 is MDHEN and CDR2 is SYDVKM. The CDR3 spans 18 residues. V shed 2 bases and J 4 bases; nucleotides not matched to a gene: 10. CDR3 in DNA: TGTGCCAGCAGTTTACCCCCCCACCTAGCGGGAGGGCCAGATACGCAGTATTTT. It specifies CASSLPPHLAGGPDTQYF.

This clonotype has only a few counts. V gene TRBV6-1 combines with J gene TRBJ1-2, with TRBD1 matching 7 bases. The CDR3 sequence is 16 residues long. V lost 5 bases to trimming and J lost 5 bases; unmatched junction nucleotides: 14. CDR1 is MNHNS, CDR2 SASEGT, per germline. The CDR3 DNA reads TGTGCCAGCAGTCGAAAGACGGGACAGACGCTGTATGGCTACACCTTC. This translates into CASSRKTGQTLYGYTF.

The J gene is TRBJ2-1, the V gene TRBV4-2, with 9 bases fitting TRBD2. V lost 0 bases and J lost 8; bases outside the gene matches: 8. The germline V gene encodes CDR1 LGHNA and CDR2 YNFKEQ. This CDR3 region has 16 residues. CDR3 amino acids: CASSQDRRGGSYEQFF. The CDR3 nucleotides are TGTGCCAGCAGCCAAGACCGGCGGGGGGGCTCCTATGAGCAGTTCTTC.

V usage is TRBV5-5 and J usage is TRBJ2-2; no reliable D call. Per the germline V gene, CDR1 is SGHKS and CDR2 is YYEKEE (reference sequence). The germline V and J ends were trimmed by 1 base and 5 bases, with 15 bases remaining between them. This CDR3 comprises 16 residues. CDR3 sequence (DNA): TGTGCCAGCAGCTTGTCGGTAGGGCCCCGAACCGGGGAGCTGTTTTTT. It codes for CASSLSVGPRTGELFF.

This clonotype has only one observation. V usage is TRBV18 and J usage is TRBJ1-1; possible D gene TRBD1, 5 bases. Germline lookup yields CDR1 KGHSH and CDR2 LQKENI. The CDR3 sequence is 14 residues long. V shed 5 bases and J shed 4 bases, with 14 bases lying between them. CDR3 in DNA: TGTGCCAGCTCATTCGGGGGGTCGATCACTGAAGCTTTCTTT. This codes for CASSFGGSITEAFF.

The chain joins TRBV5-1 to TRBJ1-3; the match to TRBD1 covers 7 bases. V lost 3 bases, J lost 4 bases, and 10 bases stayed unmatched. The CDR3 spans 16 residues. Germline V gene data show CDR1 as SGHRS and CDR2 as YFSETQ. In DNA, the CDR3 is TGCGCCAGCAGCTACCCAGCAGGGGGGAGCGGAAACACCATATATTTT. It specifies CASSYPAGGSGNTIYF.

This rearrangement joins TRBV27 to TRBJ2-1; D ambiguous. The V end was cut by 0 bases, the J end by 3 bases, with 9 bases between. This CDR3 has 15 residues. CDR1 is MNHEY, CDR2 SMNVEV, per germline (reference sequence). As DNA, the CDR3 is TGTGCCAGCAGTTTATCGGTCTCAGGCTACAATGAGCAGTTCTTC. Translating gives CASSLSVSGYNEQFF.

J is TRBJ2-3 and V is TRBV7-9; 9 bases are shared with TRBD2. Germline assignment: CDR1 SEHNR and CDR2 FQNEAQ (reference sequence). The CDR3 covers 15 residues. Trimming took 4 bases from V and 3 from J; bases not matched to a gene: 5. The CDR3: CASSYSGGGTDTQYF. CDR3 sequence (DNA): TGTGCCAGCAGCTATAGCGGGGGTGGTACAGATACGCAGTATTTT.

This clonotype has a single count. The chain uses TRBV24-1 and TRBJ2-1, with D tentatively TRBD2 (6 bases). Between the trimmed V and J ends, which lost 4 bases and 10 bases, there was a span of 19 bases. This CDR3 region has 15 residues. The germline V gene encodes CDR1 KGHDR and CDR2 SFDVKD. CDR3 in amino acids: CATSDPTREIQEQFF. The DNA of the CDR3 is TGTGCCACCAGTGACCCCACTCGGGAGATTCAGGAGCAGTTCTTC.

The CDR3 sequence is CASSSIFYNEQFF. The CDR3 nucleotides are TGTGCCAGCAGTTCGATCTTCTACAATGAGCAGTTCTTC. This chain uses TRBV28 with TRBJ2-1; D gene uncertain. Trimming shortened V by 4 bases and J by 3 bases, and 7 bases separated the two germline ends. The CDR3 is 13 residues long. The germline V gene encodes CDR1 MDHEN and CDR2 SYDVKM.

This clonotype showed up just a few times. The V call is TRBV29-1, the J call TRBJ2-1; the match to TRBD2 covers 15 bases. With 8 bases clipped from V and 0 bases from J, the junction kept 5 bases outside the gene matches. Germline V gene sequence: CDR1 SQVTM, CDR2 ANQGSEA. The CDR3 totals 16 residues. This CDR3 reads CSTGTSGGSSYNEQFF. CDR3 sequence (DNA): TGCAGCACCGGGACTAGCGGGGGGAGCTCCTACAATGAGCAGTTCTTC.

This clonotype was counted only a few times. The CDR3: CATSKSGLLLRDTQYF. CDR3 nucleotide sequence: TGTGCCACCAGCAAATCGGGACTTCTCCTCCGAGATACGCAGTATTTT. The chain uses TRBV15 and TRBJ2-3; D perhaps matches TRBD2 (6 bases). CDR3 size: 16 residues. The V end lost 4 bases, the J end lost 5 bases, and 19 bases lay between the germline ends. CDR1 LNHNV and CDR2 YYDKDF come from the germline V gene (reference sequence).

In this sample, this clonotype turned up many times. The gene calls are TRBV20-1 and TRBJ2-4; the D gene is possibly TRBD1 (5 bases). The CDR3 consists of 14 residues. The V gene lost 0 bases and the J gene lost 5 bases, with 11 bases spanning the gap. Looked up from germline, CDR1 is DFQATT and CDR2 is SNEGSKA (reference sequence). CDR3 coding DNA: TGCAGTGCTAGAGATCCGGTCAGGGAAAACATTCAGTACTTC. Translated, it gives CSARDPVRENIQYF.

The chain uses TRBV7-9 and TRBJ2-7; TRBD1 matches 9 bases. V gave up 10 bases and J gave up 6 bases; unmatched junction bases: 13. In germline, CDR1 is SEHNR, CDR2 FQNEAQ (reference sequence). The CDR3 length is 14 residues. The CDR3 nucleotides read TGTGCCACCTCCCCACAGGGGGCGAGTGGCGAGCAGTACTTC. Translating it yields CATSPQGASGEQYF.

This chain links TRBV28 with TRBJ2-3, with D uncertain. With 4 bases removed from V and 1 base from J, the gap between germline ends came to 18 bases. The CDR3 contains 17 residues. CDR1 and CDR2 (germline): MDHEN, SYDVKM. CDR3 DNA: TGTGCCAGCAGTTATCCGCTCGAAGAGCGCGGCACAGATACGCAGTATTTT. It yields the protein CASSYPLEERGTDTQYF.

This chain joins TRBV20-1 and TRBJ2-2, with 9 bases lining up with TRBD2. The trim removed 6 bases at V and 0 bases at J, leaving 8 bases unmatched. Germline loops: CDR1 DFQATT, CDR2 SNEGSKA (reference sequence). The CDR3 contains 16 residues. CDR3 in DNA: TGCAGTGCCCCGAGGGCTAGCGGGGCGAACACCGGGGAGCTGTTTTTT. This gives the protein CSAPRASGANTGELFF.

This clonotype has just a few counts. This chain joins TRBV6-5 and TRBJ2-2; the D is unclear. V was trimmed by 2 bases and J by 7 bases, leaving 14 bases between them. CDR3 size: 15 residues. CDR1 and CDR2 from the germline V gene are MNHEY and SVGAGI. CDR3 in amino acids: CASSYRSQDHGELFF. The CDR3 coding sequence is TGTGCCAGCAGTTACCGGTCCCAGGACCACGGGGAGCTGTTTTTT.

The V call is TRBV5-4, the J call TRBJ2-5, with D perhaps matching TRBD2 (6 bases). CDR1 and CDR2 from the germline V gene are SGHNT and YYREEE (reference sequence). Trimming took 3 bases from V and 5 from J, leaving 17 bases between them. The CDR3 covers 15 residues. This CDR3 is CASSWAGQGRETQYF. CDR3 DNA sequence: TGTGCCAGCAGCTGGGCGGGGCAGGGAAGGGAGACCCAGTACTTC.